This entry concerns a single T cell receptor beta chain. Its antigen remains unidentified. This entry comes from a study of monozygotic twins with cystic fibrosis. Study-level findings and limits: J usage was most co-twin-similar in 8 of 16 pairs, V in 13.

There are 14 residues in the CDR3. TCRdb's copy holds only in-frame clones and misses some; the assay was immunoSEQ multiplex PCR. This table holds some 15,000 clones, 70% to 90% found once. This TCR was sampled from a boy between 5 and 17 years old with cystic fibrosis. Sequencing input: blood. This chain connects TRBV21-1 to TRBJ1-5. TRBV21-1 is a listed pseudogene. The CDR3 DNA sequence: TGTGCCAGCAGCAGCCGGGACGGAGATCAGCCCCAGCATTTT. The encoded protein is CASSSRDGDQPQHF.